Sequencing of this TCR beta chain was carried out in a study of monozygotic twins with inflammatory bowel disease (dated by TCRdb to 2018 to 2020). The study in broad terms: The complete study included around 30 monozygotic twin pairs: 19 IBD-discordant Danish pairs and nine German pairs, of which four were IBD-concordant and five were IBD-discordant. Within discordant pairs, disease-associated traits were sought mainly by comparing IBD patients with their genetically identical healthy co-twins. Each individual had, on average, about 151 000 unique TCRalpha sequences and 181 000 unique TCRbeta sequences available for analysis. Here is what the overall study found, with its caveats: The results gave no support for a single strong signal or clonotype linked to IBD. Because patients were on differing immunosuppressive treatments, the repertoires may have picked up extra background noise and inter-individual variability. The analysis was unable to tell apart different T cell subtypes. Repertoire similarity did not differ between concordant and discordant twins, which could be due to limited statistical power. IBD patients shared fewer clonotypes with other individuals than healthy twins did, most markedly in patients showing signs of disease activity. TCRbeta repertoire diversity, by inverse Simpson index, was decreased in IBD patients compared with their healthy co-twins.

From cysteine to phenylalanine, the CDR3 is 15 amino acids long. Only the protein is on record. Sequences LGHDT (CDR1) and YNNKEL (CDR2) are obtained from the germline V gene (reference sequence). From each donor, a roughly 2.6 ml peripheral blood sample was collected into PAXgene tubes and stored at -80 degrees C. Without any T cell sorting, total RNA was extracted from whole blood using the PAXgene blood miRNA kit on an automated QIAcube. Peripheral blood from monozygotic twin pairs who were concordant or discordant for inflammatory bowel disease underwent deep TCRalpha and TCRbeta repertoire profiling using unique molecular barcoding. Smoking habits were recorded for all twin pairs, with individuals classified as current, former or never smokers. The library was built by means of 5' RACE. Each TCR library was prepared from about 3.5 ug of total RNA. For each sample, cDNA synthesis with SMARTScribe reverse transcriptase was split into eight separate reactions. During cDNA synthesis, template switching was used to introduce unique molecular identifiers that contained a 6-nucleotide sample barcode. Amplification of TCRalpha and TCRbeta cDNA involved two nested PCRs of about 15 and 9 cycles, and each PCR was followed by bead purification. Before amplification, cDNA was treated with uracil DNA-glycosylase and purified using the QIAquick PCR purification kit. The second PCR added Illumina TruSeq-compatible adapters along with sample-specific barcodes. Library quality and concentration were checked on TapeStation and Qubit, and libraries were pooled at approximately 5 ng each. Sequencing of the pooled libraries was done on an Illumina HiSeq2500 single-index Rapid Run using custom sequencing primers and 2 x 100 bp reads. From the authors' description of their analysis: MiGEC version 1.2.6 was used for UMI-based consensus assembly, which corrected PCR and sequencing errors. V(D)J alignment, clonotype assembly and CDR3 extraction were performed with MiXCR version 2.1.1. To normalise gene usage, clonotype sharing and MAIT/NKT TCR abundance, the top 1000, 10 000 and 20 000 clonotypes in each sample were analysed. Diversity was computed as the inverse Simpson index with the vegan R package after downsampling to 27 000 UMIs. Statistical testing used paired Mann-Whitney U tests on the discordant twin pairs and applied Benjamini-Hochberg correction for multiple testing. TCRdb reanalyzed the reads, keeping one entry per CDR3 protein sequence and omitting DNA. The V and J calls come from TCRdb's annotation, not from the publication. The sample table includes about 330,000 distinct CDR3 sequences. The top ten clones comprise approximately 2% of the sample.

A note on this clonotype: The antigen it binds to is not known.

The specimen was blood. The rearrangement joined TRBV3-1 to TRBJ2-1. The sequence was obtained from a human donor with ulcerative colitis or Crohn's disease, or a healthy co-twin of an affected twin (not recorded which). This receptor carries the CDR3 CASSQTYGIYNEQFF.